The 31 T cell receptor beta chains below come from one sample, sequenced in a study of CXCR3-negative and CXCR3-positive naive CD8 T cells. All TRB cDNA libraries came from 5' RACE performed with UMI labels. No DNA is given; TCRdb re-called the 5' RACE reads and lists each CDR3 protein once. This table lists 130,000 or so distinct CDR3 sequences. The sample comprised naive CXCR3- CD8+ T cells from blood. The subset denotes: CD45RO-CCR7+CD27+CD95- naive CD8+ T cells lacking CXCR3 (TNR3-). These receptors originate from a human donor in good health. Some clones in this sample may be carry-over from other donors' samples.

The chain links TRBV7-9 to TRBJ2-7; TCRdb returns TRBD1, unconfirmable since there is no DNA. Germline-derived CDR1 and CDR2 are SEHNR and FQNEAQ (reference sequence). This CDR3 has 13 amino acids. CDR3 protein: CASSSLGAYEQYF.

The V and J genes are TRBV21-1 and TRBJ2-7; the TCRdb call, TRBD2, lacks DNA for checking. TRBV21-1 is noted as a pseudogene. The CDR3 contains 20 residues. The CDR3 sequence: CASSNDSEPVPSPYLDEQYF.

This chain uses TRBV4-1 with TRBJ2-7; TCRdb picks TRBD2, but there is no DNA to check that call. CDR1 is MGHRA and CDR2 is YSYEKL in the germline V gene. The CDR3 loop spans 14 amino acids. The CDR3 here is CASSQEAGVGEQYF.

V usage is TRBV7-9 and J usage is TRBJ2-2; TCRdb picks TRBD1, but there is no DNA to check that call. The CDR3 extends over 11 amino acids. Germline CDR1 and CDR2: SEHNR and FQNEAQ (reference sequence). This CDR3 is CASSPLRELFF.

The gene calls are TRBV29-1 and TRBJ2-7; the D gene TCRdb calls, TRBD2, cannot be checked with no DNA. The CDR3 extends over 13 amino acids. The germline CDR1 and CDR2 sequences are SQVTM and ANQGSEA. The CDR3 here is CSVEDGRAYEQYF.

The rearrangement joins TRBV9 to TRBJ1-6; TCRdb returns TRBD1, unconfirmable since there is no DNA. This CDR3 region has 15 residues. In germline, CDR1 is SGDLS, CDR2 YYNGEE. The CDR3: CASSGEAGNRSPLHF.

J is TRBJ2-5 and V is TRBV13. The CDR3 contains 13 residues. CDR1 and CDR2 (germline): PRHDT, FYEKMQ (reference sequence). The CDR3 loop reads CASSPNPTETQYF.

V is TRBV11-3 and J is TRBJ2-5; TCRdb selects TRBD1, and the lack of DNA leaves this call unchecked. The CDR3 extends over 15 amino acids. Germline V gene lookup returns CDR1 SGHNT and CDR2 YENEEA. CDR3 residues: CASSPPGQGKETQYF.

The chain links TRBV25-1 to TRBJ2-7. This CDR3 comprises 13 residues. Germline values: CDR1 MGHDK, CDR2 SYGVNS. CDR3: CASSESGSYEQYF.

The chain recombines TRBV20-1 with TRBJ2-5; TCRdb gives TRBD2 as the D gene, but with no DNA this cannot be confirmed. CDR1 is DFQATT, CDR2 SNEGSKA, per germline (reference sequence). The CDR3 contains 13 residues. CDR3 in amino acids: CSAQGAPRGTQYF.

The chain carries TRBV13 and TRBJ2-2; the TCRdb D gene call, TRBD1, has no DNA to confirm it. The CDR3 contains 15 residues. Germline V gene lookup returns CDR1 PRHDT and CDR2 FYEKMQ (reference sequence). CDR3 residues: CASTHRSRPAGELFF.

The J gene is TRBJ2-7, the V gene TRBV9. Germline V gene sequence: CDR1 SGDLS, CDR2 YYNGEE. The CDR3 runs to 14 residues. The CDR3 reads CASSVGYGPYEQYF.

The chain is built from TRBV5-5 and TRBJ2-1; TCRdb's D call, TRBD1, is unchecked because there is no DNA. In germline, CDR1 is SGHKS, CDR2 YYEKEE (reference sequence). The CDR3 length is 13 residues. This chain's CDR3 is CASSPDNRDEQFF.

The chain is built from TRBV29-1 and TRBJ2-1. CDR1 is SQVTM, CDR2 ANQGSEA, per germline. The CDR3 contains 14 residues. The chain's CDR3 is CSVSDRNSYNEQFF.

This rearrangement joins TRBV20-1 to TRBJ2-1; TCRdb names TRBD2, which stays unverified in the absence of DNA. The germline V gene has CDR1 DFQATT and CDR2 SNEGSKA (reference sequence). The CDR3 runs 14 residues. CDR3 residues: CSARGLVANNEQFF.

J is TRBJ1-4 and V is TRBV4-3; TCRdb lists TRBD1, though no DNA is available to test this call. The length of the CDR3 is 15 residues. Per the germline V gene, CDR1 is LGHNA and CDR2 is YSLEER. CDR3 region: CASSQDFRGTEKLFF.

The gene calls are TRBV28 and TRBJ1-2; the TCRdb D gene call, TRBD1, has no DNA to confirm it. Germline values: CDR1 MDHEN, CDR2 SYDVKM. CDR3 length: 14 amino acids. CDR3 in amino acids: CASSSGQVGYGYTF.

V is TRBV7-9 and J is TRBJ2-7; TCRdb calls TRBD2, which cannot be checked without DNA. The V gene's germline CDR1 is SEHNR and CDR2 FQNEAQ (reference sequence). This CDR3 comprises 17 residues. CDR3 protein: CASSQGLAGGGGEEQYF.

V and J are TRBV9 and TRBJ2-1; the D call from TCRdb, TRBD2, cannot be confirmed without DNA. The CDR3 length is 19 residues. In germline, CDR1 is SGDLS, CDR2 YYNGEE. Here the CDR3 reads CASSVALNGLAGLNNEQFF. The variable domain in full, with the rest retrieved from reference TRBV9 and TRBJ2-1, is DSGVTQTPKHLITATGQRVTLRCSPRSGDLSVYWYQQSLDQGLQFLIQYYNGEERAKGNILERFSAQQFPDLHSELNLSSLELGDSALYFCASSVALNGLAGLNNEQFFGPGTRLTVL.

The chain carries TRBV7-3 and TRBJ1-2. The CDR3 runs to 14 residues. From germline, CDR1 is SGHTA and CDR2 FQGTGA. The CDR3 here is CASSLSAAANGYTF.

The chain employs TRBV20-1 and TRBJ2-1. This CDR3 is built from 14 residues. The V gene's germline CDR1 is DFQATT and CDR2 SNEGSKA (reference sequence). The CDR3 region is CSARSLAELNEQFF.

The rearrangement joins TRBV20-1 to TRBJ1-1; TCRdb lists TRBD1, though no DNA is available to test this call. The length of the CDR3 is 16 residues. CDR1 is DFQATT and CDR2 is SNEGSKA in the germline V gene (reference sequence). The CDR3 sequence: CSASNRGHSLNTEAFF.

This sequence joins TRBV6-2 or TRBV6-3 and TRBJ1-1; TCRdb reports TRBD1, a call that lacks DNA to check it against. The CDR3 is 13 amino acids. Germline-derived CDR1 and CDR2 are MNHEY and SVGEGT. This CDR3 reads CASTQTENTEAFF.

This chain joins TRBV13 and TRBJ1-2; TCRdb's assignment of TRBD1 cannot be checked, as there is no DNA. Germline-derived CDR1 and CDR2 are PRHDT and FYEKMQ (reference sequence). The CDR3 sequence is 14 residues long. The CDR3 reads CASSFSGTTYGYTF.

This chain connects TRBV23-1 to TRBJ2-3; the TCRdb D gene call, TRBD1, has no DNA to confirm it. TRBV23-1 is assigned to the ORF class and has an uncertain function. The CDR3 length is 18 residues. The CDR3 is CASSHESNGQGITDTQYF.

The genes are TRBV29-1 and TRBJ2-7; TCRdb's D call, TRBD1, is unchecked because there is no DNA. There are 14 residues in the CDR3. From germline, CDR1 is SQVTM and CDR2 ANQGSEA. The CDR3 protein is CSGYVGESSYEQYF.

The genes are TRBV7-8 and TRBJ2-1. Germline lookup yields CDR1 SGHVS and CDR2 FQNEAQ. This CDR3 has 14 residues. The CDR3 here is CASSLGPGNNEQFF.

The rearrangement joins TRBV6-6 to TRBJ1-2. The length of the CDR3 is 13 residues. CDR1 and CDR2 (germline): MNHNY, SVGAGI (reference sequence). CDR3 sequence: CASGVRGPDGYTF.

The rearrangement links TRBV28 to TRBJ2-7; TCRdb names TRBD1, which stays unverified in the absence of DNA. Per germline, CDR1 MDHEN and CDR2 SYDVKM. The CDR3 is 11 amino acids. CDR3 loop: CASSPQDEQYF.

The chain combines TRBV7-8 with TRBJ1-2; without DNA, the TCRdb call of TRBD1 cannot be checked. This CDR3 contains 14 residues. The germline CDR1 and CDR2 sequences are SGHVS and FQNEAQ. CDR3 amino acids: CASSSEGGLGSYTF.

CDR3 sequence reads: CASSLSPAAIYEQYF. V is TRBV5-1 and J is TRBJ2-7; the D call from TCRdb, TRBD2, cannot be confirmed without DNA. CDR1 SGHRS and CDR2 YFSETQ come from the germline V gene. CDR3 length equals 15 residues.